Given below is one TCR beta chain in context. The target antigen is unknown. This sample is drawn from a study of human T cells and chemical hapten exposure. Library preparation tagged each individual cDNA molecule with a unique molecular identifier. MiXCR was run by TCRdb on the 5' RACE reads, yielding one entry per CDR3 protein. The sample consists of some 150,000 distinct CDR3 sequences, around 4.1% of them appearing once. Overall study results and limits: TCRs exceeding 1 in 1000 frequency stayed unchanged with DPC sensitization.

CDR3 length equals 15 residues. Unmatched junction bases numbered 8, after V lost 5 bases and J lost 8 bases. The V gene's germline CDR1 is MNHEY and CDR2 SMNVEV (reference sequence). RNA extraction used unfractionated whole blood as the source of total RNA. The chain combines TRBV27 with TRBJ1-6; 8 bases match TRBD1. This sequence originates from a female donor in good health. The CDR3 sequence: CASSPYRGSYSPLHF. The CDR3 nucleotides are TGTGCCAGCAGTCCCTACAGGGGGAGTTATTCACCCCTCCACTTT.